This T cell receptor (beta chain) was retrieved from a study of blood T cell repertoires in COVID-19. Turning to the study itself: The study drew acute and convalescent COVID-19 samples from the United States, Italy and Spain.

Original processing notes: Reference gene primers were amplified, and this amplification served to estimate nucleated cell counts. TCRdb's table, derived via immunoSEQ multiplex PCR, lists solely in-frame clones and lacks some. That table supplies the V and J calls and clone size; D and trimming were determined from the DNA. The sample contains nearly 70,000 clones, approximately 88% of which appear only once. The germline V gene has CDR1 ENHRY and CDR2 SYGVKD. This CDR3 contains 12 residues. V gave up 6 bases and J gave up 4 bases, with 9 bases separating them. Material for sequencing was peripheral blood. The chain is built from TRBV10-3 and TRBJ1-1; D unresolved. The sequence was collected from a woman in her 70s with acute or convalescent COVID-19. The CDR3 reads CAIRDAATEAFF. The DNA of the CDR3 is TGTGCCATCAGGGATGCGGCCACTGAAGCTTTCTTT.